This T cell receptor (beta chain) is drawn from a study of T cell responses to AZD1222 COVID-19 vaccine. The V and J ends lost 6 bases and 5 bases respectively, with 12 bases between them. This CDR3 is built from 12 residues. The V gene's germline CDR1 is SGHTS and CDR2 YDEGEE. Here immunoSEQ multiplex PCR was the method, and the copy in TCRdb shows in-frame clones only, minus some. The table lists 100,000 or so clones, 80% to 90% of them singletons. The sample consisted of peripheral blood, taken 28 days after the second AZD1222 dose. The V call is TRBV5-8, the J call TRBJ2-7; no firm D call. The sequence was collected from an adult who received the AZD1222 COVID-19 vaccine. CDR3 sequence reads: CASTRTRDEQYF. The DNA of the CDR3 is TGTGCCAGCACCCGAACCCGGGACGAGCAGTACTTC.